This is a list of T cell receptor beta chains from one sample in a study of CD8+ T cells in alopecia areata. Here immunoSEQ multiplex PCR was the method, and the copy in TCRdb shows in-frame clones only, minus some. This sample carries fewer than 250,000 clones, just under 65% of them seen once, and the ten largest clones take about 1.3%. The sequencing used CD4+ T cells sorted from blood, collected around week 47, from a patient treated with tofacitinib. The source is a human donor with alopecia areata. The CDR3 runs from the conserved cysteine through the conserved F or W. A D gene is named only where the DNA matches it firmly. The size entry is marked missing in some rows and otherwise reads once, few, many or a size class.

clone_size j_call d_call v_call cdr3_nt cdr3_aa
- TRBJ2-5 TRBD2 TRBV9 TGTGCCAGCAGCGTAGGCGGTAGCGGGGGGGCTCAGACCCAGTACTTC CASSVGGSGGAQTQYF
- TRBJ2-6 - TRBV5-6 TGTGCCAGCAGCTTGGTGGCCAGGGCTGGGGCCAACGTCCTGACTTTC CASSLVARAGANVLTF
- TRBJ2-1 - TRBV20-1 TGCAGTGCTAGAGTTGCACGGGAGCAGTTCTTC CSARVAREQFF
- TRBJ2-1 - TRBV29-1 TGCAGCGTCTACGACCACAATGAGCAGTTCTTC CSVYDHNEQFF
- TRBJ2-3 - TRBV29-1 TGCAGCGTCGCCACGGTCTCTATTTCAGATACGCAGTATTTT CSVATVSISDTQYF
- TRBJ2-1 - TRBV9 TGTGCCAGCAGAACGAGTGACAATGAGCAGTTCTTC CASRTSDNEQFF
- TRBJ1-2 - TRBV30 TGTGCCTGGAGTGTTGGGAACCGCTATGGCTACACCTTC CAWSVGNRYGYTF
once TRBJ2-5 - TRBV29-1 TGCAGCGTTGAAATCATGGGCAGCCAAGAGACCCAGTACTTC CSVEIMGSQETQYF
- TRBJ2-1 - TRBV7-2 TGTGCCAGCAGCTTAGGAGTCCACAATGAGCAGTTCTTC CASSLGVHNEQFF
- TRBJ1-2 TRBD1 TRBV7-3 TGTGCCAGCAGCCCGGGACAGGGCTATGGCTACACCTTC CASSPGQGYGYTF
- TRBJ1-2 - TRBV20-1 TGCAGTGCTAGGGCCGTATATGGCTACACCTTC CSARAVYGYTF
- TRBJ2-4 - TRBV11-2 TGTGCCAGCAGCTTGGACCTCCGAAACATTCAGTACTTC CASSLDLRNIQYF
few TRBJ2-6 TRBD1 TRBV5-6 TGTGCCAGCAGCTCGGACAGGAGGTCTGGGGCCAACGTCCTGACTTTC CASSSDRRSGANVLTF
- TRBJ1-1 - TRBV30 TGTGCCTGGAGTGTCACCACTGAAGCTTTCTTT CAWSVTTEAFF
- TRBJ2-7 - TRBV11-2 TGTGCCAGCAGCCCGATGTGGGGGTCCTACGAGCAGTACTTC CASSPMWGSYEQYF
- TRBJ1-4 - TRBV2 TGTGCCAGCAAGGATGAAAAACTGTTTTTT CASKDEKLFF
- TRBJ1-1 - TRBV30 TGTGCCTGGAGTGTTCCGTGGGCGAACACTGAAGCTTTCTTT CAWSVPWANTEAFF
- TRBJ1-1 - TRBV19 TGTGCCAGTAGTATAGACTTTGGAGCTTTCTTT CASSIDFGAFF
- TRBJ1-4 - TRBV29-1 TGCAGCGGGCGGTTGGGAACTAATGAAAAACTGTTTTTT CSGRLGTNEKLFF
few TRBJ2-2 TRBD2 TRBV6-5 TGTGCCAGCAGCAGGACTAGTAACACCGGGGAGCTGTTTTTT CASSRTSNTGELFF
- TRBJ1-4 - TRBV6-1 TGTGCCAGCAGCCGACAGGAAAAGAATGAAAAACTGTTTTTT CASSRQEKNEKLFF
few TRBJ2-3 TRBD2 TRBV29-1 TGCAGCGTTGGCGTACTAGCGGGACGTAGCACAGATACGCAGTATTTT CSVGVLAGRSTDTQYF
- TRBJ1-1 - TRBV6-1 TGTGCCAGCAAAAGGGAGGATTGGGCTTTCTTT CASKREDWAFF
- TRBJ1-1 TRBD1 TRBV25-1 TGTGCCAGCAGTGATACAGGGGCGGACACTGAAGCTTTCTTT CASSDTGADTEAFF